The 15 T cell receptor beta chains in this list originate from one sample, sequenced in a study of T cells in Graves' hyperthyroidism and ophthalmopathy. The source material, RNA transcripts, was used to amplify TCR beta CDR3 regions. First-round RT-PCR of the TCR CDR3 relied on the HTBI primer set. TCRdb itself ran the multiplex PCR reads through MiXCR, one entry per CDR3 protein. The sample holds some 500,000 distinct CDR3 sequences, 14% seen once. Sequencing input: blood. These receptors were taken from a woman aged 18-30 years with Graves' hyperthyroidism.

This clonotype was recorded many times. V gene TRBV7-8 combines with J gene TRBJ2-6, with 9 bases lining up with TRBD2. The trim removed 5 bases at V and 0 bases at J, leaving 14 bases unmatched. The CDR3 totals 20 residues. The germline gives CDR1 SGHVS, CDR2 FQNEAQ. DNA of the CDR3: TGTGCCAGCAGCCCCCGGATCGCGGGAGGGTTAAGCTCTGGGGCCAACGTCCTGACTTTC. Its translation is CASSPRIAGGLSSGANVLTF.

This clonotype was recorded a few times. The chain combines TRBV3-1 with TRBJ2-1; TRBD1 aligns across 9 bases. The CDR3 is 16 amino acids. Germline CDR1 is LGHDT and CDR2 is YNNKEL (reference sequence). Trimming at V came to 4 bases and at J to 8 bases, leaving 12 bases not matched to a gene. This CDR3 reads CASSRNTGTGLDEQFF. The CDR3 DNA reads TGTGCCAGCAGCCGAAATACCGGGACAGGGTTGGATGAGCAGTTCTTC.

This clonotype has a count of ten or more. V is TRBV3-1 and J is TRBJ2-1, with 13 bases lining up with TRBD2. V shed 4 bases, J shed 6 bases, and the junction held 9 bases outside the gene matches. The CDR3 covers 17 residues. CDR1 and CDR2 (germline): LGHDT, YNNKEL (reference sequence). The CDR3 bases are TGTGCCAGCAGCCCCGGTCGGACTAGCGGGAGTGTCAATGAGCAGTTCTTC. Its translation: CASSPGRTSGSVNEQFF.

Only a few counts were recorded for this clonotype. The chain carries TRBV9 and TRBJ2-1; 7 nucleotides align to TRBD2. The CDR3 is 16 amino acids. V shed 3 bases and J 1 base; nucleotides not matched to a gene: 7. CDR1 and CDR2 from the germline V gene are SGDLS and YYNGEE. For the CDR3, the DNA is TGTGCCAGCAGCGCCGGCGGGAGTCTATCCTACAATGAGCAGTTCTTC. Protein: CASSAGGSLSYNEQFF. The full variable domain, its missing parts supplied by reference TRBV9 and TRBJ2-1, is DSGVTQTPKHLITATGQRVTLRCSPRSGDLSVYWYQQSLDQGLQFLIQYYNGEERAKGNILERFSAQQFPDLHSELNLSSLELGDSALYFCASSAGGSLSYNEQFFGPGTRLTVL.

This clonotype was seen at least ten times. The chain links TRBV28 to TRBJ2-2; D remains unclear. CDR3 length: 12 amino acids. Trimming stripped 7 bases from V and 5 bases from J, with 8 bases between. Germline CDR1 MDHEN, CDR2 SYDVKM. CDR3 DNA: TGTGCCAGCAATAAGCGAACCGGGGAGCTGTTTTTT. Its translation: CASNKRTGELFF.

The V call is TRBV24-1, the J call TRBJ2-3, with 14 positions matching TRBD2. V dropped 4 bases and J dropped 0; count of bases not matched to a gene: 11. This CDR3 spans 20 amino acids. The V gene's germline CDR1 is KGHDR and CDR2 SFDVKD. The CDR3 DNA is TGTGCCACCAGTGACACGGGACTAGCGGGAGATTACTCTAGCACAGATACGCAGTATTTT. This translates into CATSDTGLAGDYSSTDTQYF.

The V gene is TRBV19, the J gene TRBJ2-3, with 8 bases matching TRBD2. Germline loops: CDR1 LNHDA, CDR2 SQIVND (reference sequence). This CDR3 is 17 amino acids long. V trimming: 9 bases; J trimming: 3 bases; junction bases outside the gene matches: 17. CDR3 in DNA: TGTGCCAGCTCCCTCCGAGCGGGAGTATCCACGACAGATACGCAGTATTTT. Protein product: CASSLRAGVSTTDTQYF.

The chain joins TRBV6-1 to TRBJ2-7; the D gene is possibly TRBD2 (6 bases). Germline V CDR1 and CDR2: MNHNS, SASEGT. The CDR3 contains 15 residues. The V end was cut by 8 bases, the J end by 3 bases, with 20 bases between. The CDR3 protein is CASHEGGVQNYEQYV. The DNA of the CDR3 is TGTGCCAGCCACGAGGGCGGGGTACAGAACTACGAGCAGTACGTC.

The chain links TRBV19 to TRBJ1-5, with D unresolved. Trimming removed 6 bases at V and 0 bases at J, with 9 bases between. The CDR3 contains 14 residues. The germline V gene encodes CDR1 LNHDA and CDR2 SQIVND (reference sequence). The CDR3 loop reads CASRSMVSNQPQHF. The CDR3 coding sequence is TGTGCCAGTAGATCCATGGTTAGCAATCAGCCCCAGCATTTT.

The rearrangement joins TRBV19 to TRBJ2-2; 8 bases align to TRBD2. The germline CDR1 and CDR2 sequences are LNHDA and SQIVND (reference sequence). Unmatched junction bases numbered 9, after V lost 5 bases and J lost 4 bases. This CDR3 contains 16 residues. The CDR3 coding sequence is TGTGCCAGTAGTCCCCGCGGGGGGCTCGGCACCGGGGAGCTGTTTTTT. Amino acids: CASSPRGGLGTGELFF.

This CDR3 is CASSRSLAGLYNEQFF. The CDR3 region has the DNA TGTGCCAGCAGCCGATCACTAGCGGGCCTCTACAATGAGCAGTTCTTC. The chain carries TRBV3-1 and TRBJ2-1; 9 bases map to TRBD2. Looked up from germline, CDR1 is LGHDT and CDR2 is YNNKEL (reference sequence). This CDR3 has 16 amino acids. V shed 4 bases, J shed 3 bases, and the junction held 7 bases outside the gene matches.

This clonotype was seen at least ten times. V and J are TRBV18 and TRBJ1-3, with a weak D call TRBD1 (6 bases). Germline CDR1 KGHSH, CDR2 LQKENI. This CDR3 has 16 amino acids. The V end lost 3 bases, the J end lost 0 bases, and 12 bases lay between the germline ends. This CDR3 reads CASSPTQGRSGNTIYF. CDR3 DNA sequence: TGTGCCAGCTCACCTACACAGGGCCGCTCTGGAAACACCATATATTTT.

This clonotype occurred a few times. This chain connects TRBV20-1 to TRBJ2-5; 7 bases match TRBD2. There are 12 residues in the CDR3. V lost 8 bases to trimming and J lost 4 bases; unmatched junction nucleotides: 7. CDR1 is DFQATT, CDR2 SNEGSKA, per germline (reference sequence). The CDR3 nucleotides are TGCAGTACTACAGCGGGACGAGAGACCCAGTACTTC. Protein product: CSTTAGRETQYF.

This clonotype appeared once. This chain links TRBV2 with TRBJ2-5; TRBD2 matches at 8 bases. Germline CDR1 and CDR2: SNHLY and FYNNEI. Trimming took 4 bases from V and 1 from J; bases not matched to a gene: 5. This CDR3 is built from 15 residues. The CDR3 nucleotides read TGTGCCAGCAGTGTCAATAGCGGGGCCCAAGAGACCCAGTACTTC. Amino acids: CASSVNSGAQETQYF.

This clonotype was observed at least ten times. The gene calls are TRBV18 and TRBJ2-5; 8 bases fit TRBD2. The CDR3 consists of 14 residues. Germline V gene lookup returns CDR1 KGHSH and CDR2 LQKENI. The trim removed 0 bases at V and 4 bases at J, leaving 1 base unmatched. CDR3 sequence reads: CASSPPLAGETQYF. Written as DNA, the CDR3 is TGTGCCAGCTCACCACCGCTAGCGGGAGAGACCCAGTACTTC. The full variable domain, in which reference TRBV18 and TRBJ2-5 provide the parts outside the CDR3, is NAGVMQNPRHLVRRRGQEARLRCSPMKGHSHVYWYRQLPEEGLKFMVYLQKENIIDESGMPKERFSAEFPKEGPSILRIQQVVRGDSAAYFCASSPPLAGETQYFGPGTRLLVL.